The rows below give T cell receptor beta chains drawn from one sample of a study of blood T cell repertoires in COVID-19. Clones were read by immunoSEQ multiplex PCR, and TCRdb kept only the in-frame ones, dropping some. The repertoire holds some 200,000 clones, with around 80% as singletons. The specimen was peripheral blood. The receptor set was obtained from a woman between 65 and 79 years old with acute or convalescent COVID-19. CDR3s include the opening cysteine and the closing phenylalanine or tryptophan. D genes are given only for firm matches. Expanded clones get a size class; other rows say once, few or many, or leave the size out.

size: -; V: TRBV18; D: TRBD2; J: TRBJ2-5; CDR3: CASSPGLAGAETQYF; DNA: TGTGCCAGCTCACCGGGACTAGCGGGGGCAGAGACCCAGTACTTC
size: once; V: TRBV13; D: -; J: TRBJ1-6; CDR3: CASTLSSYNSPLHF; DNA: TGTGCCAGCACCCTGAGCTCCTATAATTCACCCCTCCACTTT
size: -; V: TRBV7-2; D: TRBD2; J: TRBJ2-1; CDR3: CASSLESSGGVEFF; DNA: TGTGCCAGCAGCTTAGAGTCTAGCGGGGGGGTGGAGTTCTTC
size: -; V: TRBV2; D: TRBD1; J: TRBJ2-5; CDR3: CASRGGQGETQYF; DNA: TGTGCCAGCAGGGGCGGACAGGGAGAGACCCAGTACTTC
size: -; V: TRBV25-1; D: -; J: TRBJ2-3; CDR3: CASRREEGADTQYF; DNA: TGTGCCAGCAGGAGGGAGGAAGGGGCAGATACGCAGTATTTT
size: -; V: TRBV2; D: TRBD1; J: TRBJ1-4; CDR3: CASSKGARTTNEKLFF; DNA: TGTGCCAGCAGTAAGGGGGCCAGGACAACTAATGAAAAACTGTTTTTT
size: once; V: TRBV6-5; D: TRBD2; J: TRBJ2-1; CDR3: CASSPGLAIYNEQFF; DNA: TGTGCCAGCAGTCCGGGACTAGCCATTTACAATGAGCAGTTCTTC
size: -; V: TRBV12-3/TRBV12-4; D: -; J: TRBJ2-7; CDR3: CASRAGQYEQYF; DNA: TGTGCCAGCAGGGCAGGACAGTACGAGCAGTACTTC
size: -; V: TRBV19; D: TRBD1; J: TRBJ1-3; CDR3: CASNPGTGSNTIYF; DNA: TGTGCCAGCAACCCCGGGACAGGGAGCAACACCATATATTTT
size: -; V: TRBV6-5; D: -; J: TRBJ2-3; CDR3: CASSYSEGDTQYF; DNA: TGTGCCAGCAGTTACTCTGAGGGAGATACGCAGTATTTT
size: -; V: TRBV6-2/TRBV6-3; D: -; J: TRBJ2-3; CDR3: CASSYRTTGGTDTQYF; DNA: TGTGCCAGCAGTTACCGGACTACAGGGGGCACAGATACGCAGTATTTT
size: few; V: TRBV6-5; D: -; J: TRBJ2-5; CDR3: CASSYDLQETQYF; DNA: TGTGCCAGCAGTTACGACTTACAAGAGACCCAGTACTTC
size: -; V: TRBV5-4; D: TRBD1; J: TRBJ1-2; CDR3: CASSPRDRGSYGYTF; DNA: TGTGCCAGCAGCCCTAGGGACAGGGGATCCTATGGCTACACCTTC
size: -; V: TRBV6-2/TRBV6-3; D: -; J: TRBJ2-2; CDR3: CASSWGSLSRELFF; DNA: TGTGCCAGCAGTTGGGGCTCCCTCTCCAGGGAGCTGTTTTTT
size: -; V: TRBV7-3; D: TRBD2; J: TRBJ2-3; CDR3: CASSQGLAGAGGTDTQYF; DNA: TGTGCCAGCAGCCAGGGACTAGCGGGGGCAGGCGGCACAGATACGCAGTATTTT
size: -; V: TRBV6-5; D: TRBD2; J: TRBJ2-5; CDR3: CASSFRTSGLETQYF; DNA: TGTGCCAGCAGTTTTCGGACTAGCGGATTAGAGACCCAGTACTTC
size: -; V: TRBV7-3; D: -; J: TRBJ2-3; CDR3: CASSPNPTIITDTQYF; DNA: TGTGCCAGCAGCCCTAATCCCACCATTATCACAGATACGCAGTATTTT
size: -; V: TRBV9; D: -; J: TRBJ2-1; CDR3: CASSVPPQGMGSYNEQFF; DNA: TGTGCCAGCAGCGTACCCCCCCAGGGGATGGGCTCCTACAATGAGCAGTTCTTC
size: -; V: TRBV21-1; D: -; J: TRBJ2-7; CDR3: CANVDRAYEQYF; DNA: TGTGCCAATGTCGACAGGGCTTACGAGCAGTACTTC
size: -; V: TRBV19; D: -; J: TRBJ1-6; CDR3: CASSSGGAYNSPLHF; DNA: TGTGCCAGTAGTTCGGGGGGCGCCTATAATTCACCCCTCCACTTT
size: few; V: TRBV27; D: -; J: TRBJ2-3; CDR3: CASSLYSSGTDTQYF; DNA: TGTGCCAGCAGTTTATACTCTAGTGGGACAGATACGCAGTATTTT
size: -; V: TRBV2; D: -; J: TRBJ1-3; CDR3: CASSDRGHSGNTIYF; DNA: TGTGCCAGCAGTGACCGCGGACACTCTGGAAACACCATATATTTT
size: -; V: TRBV4-1; D: TRBD1; J: TRBJ1-5; CDR3: CASSQGTQGAQPQHF; DNA: TGCGCCAGCAGCCAAGGGACACAGGGGGCTCAGCCCCAGCATTTT
size: -; V: TRBV29-1; D: TRBD1; J: TRBJ2-3; CDR3: CSVRRQGGADTQYF; DNA: TGCAGCGTTAGAAGACAGGGGGGGGCAGATACGCAGTATTTT
size: -; V: TRBV18; D: -; J: TRBJ2-2; CDR3: CASSPQGLNTGELFF; DNA: TGTGCCAGCTCACCCCAGGGCCTGAACACCGGGGAGCTGTTTTTT
size: medium-sized; V: TRBV5-8; D: -; J: TRBJ1-5; CDR3: CASIRGNQPQHF; DNA: TGTGCCAGTATAAGGGGGAACCAGCCCCAGCATTTT
size: -; V: TRBV4-1; D: TRBD1; J: TRBJ1-2; CDR3: CASSQADRAYGYTF; DNA: TGCGCCAGCAGCCAAGCTGACAGGGCCTATGGCTACACCTTC
size: -; V: TRBV24-1; D: -; J: TRBJ2-3; CDR3: CATSDLSTATDTQYF; DNA: TGTGCCACCAGTGATTTAAGTACAGCCACAGATACGCAGTATTTT
size: -; V: TRBV7-9; D: -; J: TRBJ2-3; CDR3: CASSRGDLIRGTQYF; DNA: TGTGCCAGCAGCCGAGGGGACTTGATTAGAGGTACGCAGTATTTT
size: -; V: TRBV19; D: TRBD2; J: TRBJ2-3; CDR3: CASSISGALTDTQYF; DNA: TGTGCCAGTAGTATCAGCGGGGCCCTCACAGATACGCAGTATTTT
size: few; V: TRBV29-1; D: -; J: TRBJ2-4; CDR3: CSVVAGANIQYF; DNA: TGCAGCGTTGTGGCCGGAGCAAACATTCAGTACTTC
size: many; V: TRBV5-6; D: TRBD1; J: TRBJ2-7; CDR3: CASSKGQGRYEQYF; DNA: TGTGCCAGCAGCAAAGGACAGGGGAGGTACGAGCAGTACTTC
size: -; V: TRBV23-1; D: TRBD1; J: TRBJ1-6; CDR3: CASSQSLPPGQPYSPLHF; DNA: TGCGCCAGCAGTCAATCGTTGCCCCCGGGACAGCCTTATTCACCCCTCCACTTT
size: -; V: TRBV7-3; D: -; J: TRBJ1-6; CDR3: CASSPRGDRTSPLHF; DNA: TGTGCCAGCAGCCCTAGGGGAGACAGGACTTCACCCCTCCACTTT
size: -; V: TRBV19; D: TRBD1; J: TRBJ2-2; CDR3: CASTDRGKAGELFF; DNA: TGTGCCAGTACCGACAGGGGAAAGGCCGGGGAGCTGTTTTTT
size: -; V: TRBV5-1; D: -; J: TRBJ2-7; CDR3: CASSFDWAYEQYF; DNA: TGCGCCAGCAGCTTTGACTGGGCCTACGAGCAGTACTTC
size: -; V: TRBV2; D: TRBD2; J: TRBJ2-3; CDR3: CASSREAGVTTDTQYF; DNA: TGTGCCAGCAGTAGGGAAGCGGGAGTAACCACAGATACGCAGTATTTT
size: -; V: TRBV7-8; D: TRBD1; J: TRBJ1-6; CDR3: CASSSDRVANSPLHF; DNA: TGTGCCAGCAGCTCAGACAGGGTTGCGAATTCACCCCTCCACTTT
size: -; V: TRBV7-2; D: TRBD1; J: TRBJ1-1; CDR3: CASSLARGQGIEAFF; DNA: TGTGCCAGCAGCTTAGCTCGCGGACAGGGGATCGAAGCTTTCTTT
size: -; V: TRBV27; D: -; J: TRBJ1-6; CDR3: CASSLFVSALRDSPLHF; DNA: TGTGCCAGCAGTTTATTCGTTTCCGCACTACGGGATTCACCCCTCCACTTT
size: few; V: TRBV5-6; D: TRBD2; J: TRBJ2-1; CDR3: CASSFSGGGIDEQFF; DNA: TGTGCCAGCAGCTTTAGCGGGGGGGGCATCGATGAGCAGTTCTTC
size: -; V: TRBV4-1; D: TRBD1; J: TRBJ1-2; CDR3: CASSQLTTNRGRGGYTF; DNA: TGCGCCAGCAGCCAACTCACGACCAACAGGGGGCGGGGTGGCTACACCTTC
size: -; V: TRBV3-1/TRBV3-2; D: -; J: TRBJ1-2; CDR3: CASSRQAGGGYTF; DNA: TGTGCCAGCAGCCGACAGGCCGGTGGGGGCTACACCTTC
size: many; V: TRBV10-3; D: -; J: TRBJ1-1; CDR3: CAISEQRGMNTEAFF; DNA: TGTGCCATCAGTGAGCAACGGGGAATGAACACTGAAGCTTTCTTT
size: -; V: TRBV7-2; D: -; J: TRBJ1-1; CDR3: CASSPGRATEAFF; DNA: TGTGCCAGCAGCCCGGGGAGGGCTACTGAAGCTTTCTTT
size: -; V: TRBV9; D: -; J: TRBJ2-2; CDR3: CASSPRQYSNTGELFF; DNA: TGTGCCAGCAGCCCTCGACAGTACTCGAACACCGGGGAGCTGTTTTTT
size: -; V: TRBV30; D: -; J: TRBJ2-3; CDR3: CAWSTATDTQYF; DNA: TGTGCCTGGAGTACCGCTACCGATACGCAGTATTTT
size: -; V: TRBV24-1; D: -; J: TRBJ2-7; CDR3: CATSDWQGGNEQYF; DNA: TGTGCCACCAGTGACTGGCAGGGCGGGAACGAGCAGTACTTC
size: -; V: TRBV4-1; D: -; J: TRBJ2-3; CDR3: CASSQETSPSTDTQYF; DNA: TGCGCCAGCAGCCAGGAGACTTCACCTAGCACAGATACGCAGTATTTT
size: -; V: TRBV30; D: -; J: TRBJ2-5; CDR3: CAWQTGTSSETQYF; DNA: TGTGCCTGGCAAACCGGGACATCTTCCGAGACCCAGTACTTC
size: -; V: TRBV11-2; D: TRBD2; J: TRBJ2-3; CDR3: CASRLEGGGGTDTQYF; DNA: TGTGCCAGCAGATTAGAGGGCGGGGGTGGCACAGATACGCAGTATTTT
size: -; V: TRBV7-6; D: -; J: TRBJ2-1; CDR3: CASSLAAPYNEQFF; DNA: TGTGCCAGCAGCTTAGCGGCCCCCTACAATGAGCAGTTCTTC